The rows below give T cell receptor beta chains drawn from one sample of a study of blood T cell repertoires in COVID-19. Clones were sequenced by immunoSEQ multiplex PCR, and TCRdb holds only the in-frame ones, with some missing. The repertoire holds under 200,000 clones, approximately 77% seen once, with 15% to 20% in the top ten. Input material: PBMCs or T cells enriched from blood (not recorded which). The receptor source for this set is a man aged 60 to 69 who had recovered from COVID-19. The CDR3 runs from the conserved cysteine through the conserved F or W. A D gene is named only where the DNA matches it firmly. The size of a clone is reported for some rows only, either as once, few or many, or as a class for expanded clones.

j_call,d_call,clone_size,v_call,cdr3_nt,cdr3_aa
TRBJ1-2,TRBD1,NA,TRBV4-1,TGCGCCAGCAGCCAAGACCCCATTGGACAGGGGCAAGACTATGGCTACACCTTC,CASSQDPIGQGQDYGYTF
TRBJ2-1,NA,NA,TRBV5-6,TGTGCCAGCAGCCCCCCAGGGGTACTCCGGAATGAGCAGTTCTTC,CASSPPGVLRNEQFF
TRBJ1-2,TRBD1,NA,TRBV13,TGTGCCAGCAGCTTAGGTAGGACAGGGAGTAACTATGGCTACACCTTC,CASSLGRTGSNYGYTF
TRBJ2-3,NA,few,TRBV21-1,TGTGCCAGCAGCGTCCGGGACAGGGGGCCTAAAGATACGCAGTATTTT,CASSVRDRGPKDTQYF
TRBJ1-2,NA,NA,TRBV5-1,TGCGCCAGCAGCTTGGCTTCGGGGGACTATGGCTACACCTTC,CASSLASGDYGYTF
TRBJ2-1,NA,few,TRBV5-1,TGCGCCAGCAGCTTGGCTAGGGGGAGCTACAATGAGCAGTTCTTC,CASSLARGSYNEQFF
TRBJ2-7,NA,NA,TRBV6-5,TGTGCCAGCAGTTACTCAGACTTCTCCCACGAGCAGTACTTC,CASSYSDFSHEQYF
TRBJ2-7,TRBD1,NA,TRBV6-5,TGTGCCAGCAGTCGACAGGGTCGCGAGCAGTACTTC,CASSRQGREQYF
TRBJ1-1,TRBD1,few,TRBV5-1,TGCGCCAGCAGCGCAGGGGGCCGGGGGAACACTGAAGCTTTCTTT,CASSAGGRGNTEAFF
TRBJ1-1,TRBD1,few,TRBV25-1,TGTGCCAGCAGTGGACAGGGCCTTGATAACACTGAAGCTTTCTTT,CASSGQGLDNTEAFF
TRBJ1-4,TRBD1,NA,TRBV3-1/TRBV3-2,TGTGCCAGCGGAGACAGGGAGCGGGAAAAACTGTTTTTT,CASGDREREKLFF
TRBJ1-1,NA,NA,TRBV2,TGTGCCAGCAGTGACAGGGGACGGATGAACACTGAAGCTTTCTTT,CASSDRGRMNTEAFF
TRBJ1-2,TRBD1,NA,TRBV7-3,TGTGCCAGCAGCTTTGGACAGGGGACTGGCTACACCTTC,CASSFGQGTGYTF
TRBJ1-4,NA,NA,TRBV29-1,TGCAGCGTTGCCCTCGGGATTGCTAATGAAAAACTGTTTTTT,CSVALGIANEKLFF
TRBJ2-1,NA,NA,TRBV11-2,TGTGCCAGCAGCTTAGGTGAGTTCGAGGGACTGTTGTTCTTC,CASSLGEFEGLLFF
TRBJ1-5,NA,NA,TRBV2,TGTGCCAGCAGTGGCAGGGTACAGCCCCAGCATTTT,CASSGRVQPQHF
TRBJ1-3,NA,NA,TRBV11-2,TGTGCCAGCAGCCACGGCGTGACAACTGGAAACACCATATATTTT,CASSHGVTTGNTIYF
TRBJ1-1,NA,NA,TRBV11-1,TGTGCCAGCAGCAGGGAGGGAGGGATGAACACTGAAGCTTTCTTT,CASSREGGMNTEAFF
TRBJ1-4,NA,once,TRBV13,TGTGCCAGCAATTCGGGGCGGGACGAGGAAAAACTGTTTTTT,CASNSGRDEEKLFF
TRBJ2-7,TRBD2,NA,TRBV5-1,TGCGCCAGCAGCTTGGATAGCGGGTCCTACGAGCAGTACTTC,CASSLDSGSYEQYF
TRBJ2-5,NA,NA,TRBV1,TGCACCAGCAGCGGGAGCGGGGGGCCCCAGGAGACCCAGTACTTC,CTSSGSGGPQETQYF
TRBJ2-1,NA,NA,TRBV5-1,TGCGCCAGCAGCTTTAAGGTTGTAGTCCGAGGGAATGAGCAGTTCTTC,CASSFKVVVRGNEQFF
TRBJ1-4,TRBD1,NA,TRBV24-1,TGTGCCACCAGTGATTCCACTCGGACAGGGGGGGAAAAACTGTTTTTT,CATSDSTRTGGEKLFF
TRBJ2-1,TRBD2,NA,TRBV7-2,TGTGCCAGCAGCTTAGTAGCGGGGGGCATGGAGTACAATGAGCAGTTCTTC,CASSLVAGGMEYNEQFF
TRBJ2-7,TRBD2,NA,TRBV28,TGTGCCAGCAGCTGGGCTAGCGGGACTGGGAGGGACTACGAGCAGTACTTC,CASSWASGTGRDYEQYF
TRBJ1-6,NA,NA,TRBV7-2,TGTGCCAGCAGCTTAGGTGGAGGTTCACCCCTCCACTTT,CASSLGGGSPLHF
TRBJ1-6,TRBD1,few,TRBV6-4,TGTGCCAGCAGTCGGGACAGTAATTCACCCCTCCACTTT,CASSRDSNSPLHF
TRBJ1-6,NA,NA,TRBV28,TGTGCCAGCCGGTCACCTAATTCACCCCTCCACTTT,CASRSPNSPLHF
TRBJ1-1,NA,NA,TRBV7-9,TGTGCCAGCAGCTCCCCGCGGGGGGAGAACACTGAAGCTTTCTTT,CASSSPRGENTEAFF
TRBJ2-7,NA,NA,TRBV9,TGTGCCAGCAGCGTAGTGGGGGGAGCGATAGTGGACGAGCAGTACTTC,CASSVVGGAIVDEQYF
TRBJ2-1,TRBD2,NA,TRBV7-3,TGTGCCAGCAGTGATTTAGGTGGGAGGGCCCTTTACAATGAGCAGTTCTTC,CASSDLGGRALYNEQFF
TRBJ2-7,TRBD1,NA,TRBV29-1,TGCAGCGTTGAAAGGACAGGGGGTTCCTACGAGCAGTACTTC,CSVERTGGSYEQYF
TRBJ2-5,TRBD2,NA,TRBV5-1,TGCGCCAGCAGCAGTGATAGCGGGAGAAGGGAGACCCAGTACTTC,CASSSDSGRRETQYF
TRBJ1-6,NA,NA,TRBV28,TGTGCCAGCAGTTCGTTTCATTCACCCCTCCACTTT,CASSSFHSPLHF
TRBJ2-3,NA,NA,TRBV12-3/TRBV12-4,TGTGCCAGCAGTCGTATCCGGTCGGATACGCAGTATTTT,CASSRIRSDTQYF
TRBJ2-2,NA,NA,TRBV5-1,TGCGCCAGCAGCTTCATCGGGGAGCTGTTTTTT,CASSFIGELFF
TRBJ1-1,NA,few,TRBV13,TGTGCCAGCAGCTTAGGTCTCCGGAAGGACAGGAACACTGAAGCTTTCTTT,CASSLGLRKDRNTEAFF
TRBJ1-2,NA,NA,TRBV5-6,TGTGCCAGCAGCCCCTCAGGGGACGGCTACACCTTC,CASSPSGDGYTF
TRBJ2-1,TRBD2,NA,TRBV7-6,TGTGCCAGCAGCTTTGAACCGGGAGGGCCGGGTAATGAGCAGTTCTTC,CASSFEPGGPGNEQFF
TRBJ2-3,TRBD1,NA,TRBV29-1,TGCAGCGTGCGGACAGGGATCACAGATACGCAGTATTTT,CSVRTGITDTQYF
TRBJ1-4,TRBD1,NA,TRBV2,TGTGCCAGCAGGGTCCGGACAGGGGTAAACGAAAAACTGTTTTTT,CASRVRTGVNEKLFF
TRBJ2-3,TRBD2,once,TRBV9,TGTGCCAGCAGCGTAGAGGGCCAAGCGGGAGCCGATACGCAGTATTTT,CASSVEGQAGADTQYF